This TCR beta chain was identified in a study of beta chain features in type 1 diabetes. Of the isolated RNA, all was reverse transcribed, and so the sequenced material was expressed TCRB transcripts. TCRdb's table, derived via immunoSEQ multiplex PCR, lists solely in-frame clones and lacks some. The sample includes hundreds of thousands of clones, more than 13% of them seen just once. Sorted populations all exceeded 95% purity. As concerns this clone: The antigen remains unidentified.

Study-level findings and limits: Patients with Type 1 diabetes showed moderately but significantly shorter TCRB CDR3s in all four CD4+ subsets.

The CDR3 length is 16 residues. V dropped 3 bases and J dropped 5; count of bases not matched to a gene: 6. Germline V lookup: CDR1 LNHDA, CDR2 SQIVND (reference sequence). The chain employs TRBV19 and TRBJ2-5, with 13 nucleotides matching TRBD2. This receptor was taken from a young man with type 1 diabetes. The source material was naive CD4+ T cells from blood. The DNA of the CDR3 is TGTGCCAGTAGTATCCGGACTAGCGGGAGAAGGGAGACCCAGTACTTC. Protein product: CASSIRTSGRRETQYF. The whole variable domain, remainder taken from reference TRBV19 and TRBJ2-5, is DGGITQSPKYLFRKEGQNVTLSCEQNLNHDAMYWYRQDPGQGLRLIYYSQIVNDFQKGDIAEGYSVSREKKESFPLTVTSAQKNPTAFYLCASSIRTSGRRETQYFGPGTRLLVL.